This entry concerns a single T cell receptor (beta chain). A single count supports this clone. Its antigen is unknown. Base-call qualities are not available, and no considerably larger clone is one nucleotide away. Spanning cysteine to phenylalanine, the CDR3 consists of 13 amino acids. Only the CDR3 DNA stays, 39 bases, in frame from base 1. The germline V gene (reference sequence) yields LGHDT for CDR1 and YNNKEL for CDR2. Relative to germline, V is missing 8 bases and J is missing 10 bases, with 7 bases of the junction outside any gene match. Participants in the prospective study were enrolled through a virtual design, were aged roughly 18 to 90 years, and lived in approximately 25 United States geographic areas. In the prospective study, cohorts were assigned on the basis of participant-reported clinical history obtained from a screening survey and a study questionnaire. ImmuneRACE Cohort 3 recovered participants were defined by two consecutive negative NP/OP PCR tests, healthcare professional clearance, or symptom resolution. In the prospective study, mobile phlebotomists collected whole blood, serum and a nasopharyngeal or oropharyngeal swab from each participant. Additional blood draws and questionnaires over an approximately two-month period could optionally be provided by prospective study participants. Prospective study blood samples were shipped either frozen or at room temperature before DNA extraction.

This sample is drawn from a study of blood T cell repertoires in COVID-19 (dated by TCRdb to 2018 to 2021). Regarding the study in general: Samples covering the acute and convalescent phases of COVID-19 were provided by collaborators in the United States, Italy and Spain. The material from the prospective study consisted of cDNA or gDNA derived from T cells, B-cell-depleted T cells, or PBMCs. Where HLA class I and class II types were available, the types were taken from metadata supplied by the sample provider, not from assay-based typing. The dataset comprised deeply sampled blood TCRbeta repertoires from subjects exposed to, actively infected with, or recovered from COVID-19. The repertoires were released in a freely available public database meant as a resource for research on the immune response to SARS-CoV-2. A de-identified subject ID, COVID-19 status, age in years and sex were almost always included in the sample metadata. Samples came from the ongoing ImmuneRACE study (first 160 participants) plus 1,254 subjects from 6 global collaborators. The research as a whole found: The amount of clinical and demographic metadata varied by source and participant and was provided uncurated.

The immunoSEQ Assay, a bias-controlled multiplex PCR, was used to amplify TCRbeta CDR3 regions from genomic DNA. As for the authors' bioinformatics: Within the assay, amplification of reference gene primers was used to estimate how many nucleated cells each sample contained. To quantify the absolute abundance of each unique TCRbeta CDR3 rearrangement, sequence reads were collapsed and filtered. For each sample, productive Simpson clonality was calculated as the square root of Simpson's diversity index over productive rearrangements. Imported from immuneACCESS, the table was reduced by TCRdb to in-frame sequences with V and J called. These copies leave out some clones; in studies compared against another copy, an unresolved V gene accounts for under half, and the cause of the remainder is not known. Clonal size and the V and J genes are those of that table, whereas D and trimming came from the DNA. This sample comprises over 400,000 clones, roughly nine tenths of them detected only once. The ten largest clones represent approximately 8% of the sample.

The sample was PBMCs or T cells enriched from blood (not recorded which). The receptor's source is a woman aged 55-70 years who had recovered from COVID-19. In this chain, TRBV3-1 (or the pseudogene TRBV3-2) is recombined with TRBJ1-6; the central 8 bases match TRBD1. The CDR3 amino acid sequence is: CASGAGGSSPLHF. Here is the DNA: TGTGCCAGCGGAGCAGGGGGCAGCTCACCCCTCCACTTT.